The entry that follows covers one TCR beta chain sequence. This clonotype is termed medium-sized (0.01 to 0.1%). Its recognized antigen is unknown. The input lacks base qualities; no much larger clone sits a single base away. This specimen belongs to a study of T cell repertoires in aging, cancer and after chemotherapy (dated by TCRdb to about 2019). Regarding the study in general: Donors spanned six age groups from 30 or younger to 70 or older, with at least three individuals per group. In the solid tumor group, the paired samples taken before and after chemotherapy came from brain tumor (glioblastoma) patients given temozolomide-based therapy. In total, the full dataset held about 8.8 million TCR reads. The study profiled peripheral blood TCR beta repertoires from healthy donors and cancer patients to examine immunoaging and T cell reconstitution after chemotherapy. The cohort comprised 200 to 250 cancer patients, 85 to 94 with hematological and over 110 with solid cancers, plus 95 healthy donors as a reference group.

Here is what the overall study found, with its caveats: It was noted by the authors that conclusions about immunological memory after chemotherapy cannot be drawn from the repertoire data. In healthy donors, the drop in TCR diversity with age came mainly from a loss of richness, whereas in cancer patients a loss of evenness also played a part. An increase in median generation probability over the chemotherapy interval was observed in both cancer cohorts, suggesting that the repertoire was reconstituted through rebound thymic output. Significantly lower blood TCR diversity and higher clonality were observed in untreated patients with hematological or solid cancers than in age-matched healthy donors.

TCR beta rearrangements were amplified from genomic DNA isolated from peripheral blood, not from sorted cells or RNA. Rearranged TRB sequences spanning V, D and J segments were amplified by multiplex touch-down PCR using a mixed TRB-A/B primer pool. Illumina adapters and sample indices were added to the amplicons in two consecutive PCR reactions performed with Phusion HS II polymerase. The amplicons were purified from gel with the NucleoSpin Gel and PCR Clean-up kit and then assessed with Qubit and an Agilent 2100 Bioanalyzer. Libraries were sequenced on an Illumina MiSeq using 600-cycle, single-indexed, paired-end runs. In the authors' own workflow: MiXCR versions 2.12 and 3.0.5 were used to process the TRB sequences. Each unique CDR3 nucleotide sequence was counted as one clone, and only productive sequences with at least two reads were retained. The repertoire metrics were Shannon diversity, evenness, clonality (calculated as one minus evenness), and diversity profiles parameterized by alpha from 0 to 5. Generation probabilities of clones in paired pre- and post-chemotherapy samples were computed with the IGoR algorithm. Using fastp at Q25 and MiXCR, TCRdb reprocessed the public reads and kept productive beta chains. Here each entry gathers all rows of one CDR3 protein and keeps the most common genes and DNA. TCRdb's processing, not the authors' own work, is the source of the V and J calls. For this sample the table gives roughly 4,000 distinct CDR3 sequences, of which about 30% were detected only once. Roughly a fifth of the sample is taken by the ten largest.

Spanning cysteine to phenylalanine, the CDR3 consists of 13 amino acids. The retained sequence is limited to the CDR3, 39 bases, with the frame set at the first base. Taken from the germline V gene (reference sequence), the CDR1 and CDR2 loops are MNHEY and SMNVEV. The V and J ends are trimmed by 3 bases and 7 bases, leaving 11 bases between them. The sample was blood. This clonotype originated in a human donor with a solid tumor. The chain links TRBV27 with TRBJ2-3, with the D call tentatively TRBD1 or TRBD2, each fitting 6 bases. The DNA reads TGTGCCAGCAGTTTCGCGGGACACAATACGCAGTATTTT. The translation is CASSFAGHNTQYF.